Each of the 24 T cell receptor beta chains below was sequenced from the same sample in a study of blood T cell repertoires in COVID-19. The protocol was immunoSEQ multiplex PCR, while the TCRdb copy is restricted to in-frame clones and leaves out a portion. The sample has approximately 180,000 clones; 75% to 90% are singletons. Sequencing was carried out using PBMCs or T cells enriched from blood (not recorded which). These receptors were taken from a man aged 35-49 years who had recovered from COVID-19.

The chain couples TRBV3-1 (or the pseudogene TRBV3-2) to TRBJ1-2, with a tentative D call TRBD1 (5 bases). The CDR3 is made up of 15 amino acids. V dropped 0 bases and J dropped 4 bases, with 12 bases sitting between them. Germline V CDR1 and CDR2: LGHDT, YNNKEL (reference sequence). CDR3 bases: TGTGCCAGCAGCCAAGATAGTACAGGCAGCTATGGCTACACCTTC. It is translated as CASSQDSTGSYGYTF.

The rearrangement links TRBV5-1 to TRBJ2-7; TRBD1 matches at 7 bases. With 4 bases clipped from V and 5 bases from J, the junction kept 12 bases outside the gene matches. Germline-derived CDR1 and CDR2 are SGHRS and YFSETQ. The CDR3 has 15 residues. CDR3 sequence reads: CASSVTSTGSNEQYF. The DNA of the CDR3 is TGCGCCAGCAGCGTGACTTCGACAGGGAGCAACGAGCAGTACTTC.

This clone was recorded a few times. CDR3 nucleotides: TGTGCCAGCAGCTCCTCGACAGGAGGCGGTGGCTACACCTTC. Its translation: CASSSSTGGGGYTF. The chain is built from TRBV11-3 and TRBJ1-2; tentatively, D is TRBD1 (6 bases). The CDR3 consists of 14 residues. V was pared by 4 bases and J by 7 bases, with 16 bases between. Germline assignment: CDR1 SGHNT and CDR2 YENEEA.

The V gene is TRBV2, the J gene TRBJ1-5; a possible D gene is TRBD1 (5 bases). With 3 bases removed from V and 2 bases from J, the gap between germline ends came to 5 bases. Germline CDR1 SNHLY, CDR2 FYNNEI. CDR3 length: 13 amino acids. CDR3 protein: CASSDRGNQPQHF. The CDR3 DNA reads TGTGCCAGCAGTGACAGGGGCAATCAGCCCCAGCATTTT.

This chain connects TRBV6-5 to TRBJ2-5; a weak D match, TRBD1 (5 bases). There are 13 residues in the CDR3. The V gene lost 8 bases and the J gene lost 3 bases, with 13 bases spanning the gap. Germline assignment: CDR1 MNHEY and CDR2 SVGAGI. The chain's CDR3 is CASGRQKKETQYF. CDR3 nucleotide sequence: TGTGCCAGCGGTCGACAGAAAAAAGAGACCCAGTACTTC.

Written as DNA, the CDR3 is TGCGCCAGCCGTAAAAGGGGCGATTTGAACACTGAAGCTTTCTTT. Its translation: CASRKRGDLNTEAFF. The chain links TRBV5-1 to TRBJ1-1; weak D call: TRBD1 (5 bases). CDR1 and CDR2 (germline): SGHRS, YFSETQ. The CDR3 spans 15 residues. V was pared by 7 bases and J by 0 bases, with 16 bases between.

The rearrangement joins TRBV5-4 to TRBJ2-5; tentative D call: TRBD2 (5 bases). The CDR3 covers 14 residues. Germline-derived CDR1 and CDR2 are SGHNT and YYREEE (reference sequence). Trimming stripped 4 bases from V and 5 bases from J, with 15 bases between. CDR3 region: CASSPTGSGETQYF. CDR3 bases: TGTGCCAGCAGCCCCACGGGGAGTGGGGAGACCCAGTACTTC.

The chain has TRBV12-3 or TRBV12-4 and TRBJ1-6, with D maybe TRBD1 (5 bases). Trimming shortened V by 3 bases and J by 13 bases, and 13 bases separated the two germline ends. CDR3 length: 13 amino acids. For the CDR3, the DNA is TGTGCCAGCAGTTTGAACAGGTTTTCCCCCCTCCACTTT. This codes for CASSLNRFSPLHF.

The rearrangement links TRBV19 to TRBJ1-3; D call uncertain. The germline CDR1 and CDR2 sequences are LNHDA and SQIVND (reference sequence). The CDR3 length is 15 residues. Trimming removed 1 base from V and 0 bases from J, with 7 bases in between. Written as DNA, the CDR3 is TGTGCCAGTAGTATAGGACAACCCTCTGGAAACACCATATATTTT. Translated: CASSIGQPSGNTIYF.

In DNA form, the CDR3 reads TGTGCCACCAGCAGAGTCGTGGGACAGGGGGGCACTGAAGCTTTCTTT. It is translated as CATSRVVGQGGTEAFF. The chain is built from TRBV15 and TRBJ1-1; 11 bases agree with TRBD1. Trimming at V came to 1 base and at J to 4 bases, leaving 5 bases not matched to a gene. CDR1 and CDR2 from the germline V gene are LNHNV and YYDKDF (reference sequence). The CDR3 consists of 16 residues.

V is TRBV3-1 (or the pseudogene TRBV3-2) and J is TRBJ2-7, with D tentatively TRBD1 (6 bases). V gave up 5 bases and J gave up 6 bases, with 17 bases separating them. Germline values: CDR1 LGHDT, CDR2 YNNKEL (reference sequence). This CDR3 spans 14 amino acids. The DNA for the CDR3 is TGTGCCAGCAGCTCCCAGGGGTCCTCCGGCGAGCAGTACTTC. Residues: CASSSQGSSGEQYF.

The V gene is TRBV6-5, the J gene TRBJ1-1; possibly TRBD1 for D (5 bases). The CDR3 runs to 12 residues. Trimming removed 8 bases at V and 1 base at J, with 8 bases between. Germline values: CDR1 MNHEY, CDR2 SVGAGI. This CDR3 is CASFRGNTEAFF. For the CDR3, the DNA is TGTGCCAGCTTTAGGGGGAACACTGAAGCTTTCTTT.

The V and J genes are TRBV5-6 and TRBJ1-2; 12 nucleotides align to TRBD1. Germline V lookup: CDR1 SGHDT, CDR2 YYEEEE. The CDR3 extends over 15 amino acids. The ends lost 4 bases at V and 4 bases at J; junction bases unmatched: 5. The CDR3, as DNA: TGTGCCAGCAGCCGGGACAGGGGGCTTATCTATGGCTACACCTTC. It codes for CASSRDRGLIYGYTF. Using reference TRBV5-6 and TRBJ1-2 for the parts outside the CDR3, the full variable domain is DAGVTQSPTHLIKTRGQQVTLRCSPKSGHDTVSWYQQALGQGPQFIFQYYEEEERQRGNFPDRFSGHQFPNYSSELNVNALLLGDSALYLCASSRDRGLIYGYTFGSGTRLTVV.

This chain uses TRBV3-1 (or the pseudogene TRBV3-2) with TRBJ2-2; unclear D gene. Germline CDR1 LGHDT, CDR2 YNNKEL (reference sequence). Trimming pared 4 bases from V and 3 bases from J, leaving 12 bases between. The CDR3 sequence is 15 residues long. The CDR3 nucleotides are TGTGCCAGCAGCCGTCCCCTAGAGGACACCGGGGAGCTGTTTTTT. Translating gives CASSRPLEDTGELFF.

This clone was counted a single time. V usage is TRBV21-1 and J usage is TRBJ1-2; the table gives TRBD1 as D, unverified against the DNA. TRBV21-1 constitutes a pseudogene. The CDR3 has 16 residues. The CDR3 sequence is CASSKQVRGRKGGYTF. In nucleotides, the CDR3 is TGTGCCAGCAGCAAACAGGTCAGGGGGCGCAAGGGTGGCTACACCTTC.

The V call is TRBV19, the J call TRBJ1-1; the match to TRBD1 covers 9 bases. Germline loops: CDR1 LNHDA, CDR2 SQIVND (reference sequence). V trimming: 5 bases; J trimming: 5 bases; junction bases outside the gene matches: 9. The CDR3 covers 15 residues. This CDR3 reads CASSFLTGGRTEAFF. In DNA, the CDR3 is TGTGCCAGTAGTTTCTTGACAGGGGGGAGGACTGAAGCTTTCTTT.

The chain has TRBV12-2 and TRBJ1-2; the listed D gene, TRBD1, was not tested against the DNA. TRBV12-2 is shown as a pseudogene. This CDR3 has 13 amino acids. CDR3 amino acids: CASRFQNPKGYTF. CDR3 sequence (DNA): TGTGCAAGTCGCTTCCAGAATCCCAAAGGCTACACCTTC.

V usage is TRBV24-1 and J usage is TRBJ2-1, with D perhaps TRBD1 (6 bases). CDR1 is KGHDR and CDR2 is SFDVKD in the germline V gene. Trimming shortened V by 7 bases and J by 2 bases, and 11 bases separated the two germline ends. The CDR3 contains 14 residues. The CDR3 coding sequence is TGTGCCACCAGGGGGGCGGGCCCCTACAATGAGCAGTTCTTC. This codes for CATRGAGPYNEQFF.

This clone showed up just once. The chain employs TRBV6-5 and TRBJ1-2; a weak D match, TRBD1 (6 bases). V gave up 8 bases and J gave up 5 bases, with 9 bases separating them. This CDR3 comprises 11 residues. The V gene's germline CDR1 is MNHEY and CDR2 SVGAGI. The CDR3 coding sequence is TGTGCCAGCGGCCAGGGGTATGGCTACACCTTC. The encoded protein is CASGQGYGYTF.

The chain uses TRBV12-3 or TRBV12-4 and TRBJ2-1; D possibly corresponds to TRBD1 (8 bases). Trimming left V 6 bases short and J 12 bases short, with 15 bases between. This CDR3 spans 12 amino acids. CDR3 region: CASSPGGTGQFF. The CDR3 coding sequence is TGTGCCAGCAGCCCCGGGGGGACAGGGCAGTTCTTC.

This clone appeared a few times. The V and J genes are TRBV6-1 and TRBJ2-2; TRBD1 is a possible D gene (6 bases). Germline V gene data show CDR1 as MNHNS and CDR2 as SASEGT. The germline V and J ends were trimmed by 0 bases and 0 bases, with 8 bases remaining between them. The CDR3 has 16 residues. This chain's CDR3 is CASSEARTANTGELFF. CDR3 nucleotide sequence: TGTGCCAGCAGTGAAGCAAGGACAGCGAACACCGGGGAGCTGTTTTTT.

The DNA for the CDR3 is TGTGCCAGCAGTTACTCGGGTCCGACACAGCCCCAGCATTTT. As protein: CASSYSGPTQPQHF. The chain links TRBV6-6 to TRBJ1-5; no clear D gene. Germline V gene sequence: CDR1 MNHNY, CDR2 SVGAGI (reference sequence). This CDR3 spans 14 amino acids. Between the trimmed V and J ends, which lost 0 bases and 7 bases, there was a span of 10 bases.

The chain uses TRBV6-1 and TRBJ1-2, with D possibly TRBD1 on 6 matching bases. The CDR3 contains 11 residues. The V gene lost 7 bases and the J gene lost 5 bases, with 8 bases spanning the gap. CDR1 is MNHNS, CDR2 SASEGT, per germline. CDR3 residues: CASTQGYGYTF. DNA of the CDR3: TGTGCCAGCACTCAGGGGTATGGCTACACCTTC.

J is TRBJ2-5 and V is TRBV24-1; 7 bases match TRBD2. The CDR3 has 16 amino acids. Germline V lookup: CDR1 KGHDR, CDR2 SFDVKD. The ends lost 4 bases at V and 5 bases at J; junction bases unmatched: 12. CDR3 in DNA: TGTGCCACCAGTGACGCCTCCGCGGGGGTCCGGGAGACCCAGTACTTC. This codes for CATSDASAGVRETQYF.